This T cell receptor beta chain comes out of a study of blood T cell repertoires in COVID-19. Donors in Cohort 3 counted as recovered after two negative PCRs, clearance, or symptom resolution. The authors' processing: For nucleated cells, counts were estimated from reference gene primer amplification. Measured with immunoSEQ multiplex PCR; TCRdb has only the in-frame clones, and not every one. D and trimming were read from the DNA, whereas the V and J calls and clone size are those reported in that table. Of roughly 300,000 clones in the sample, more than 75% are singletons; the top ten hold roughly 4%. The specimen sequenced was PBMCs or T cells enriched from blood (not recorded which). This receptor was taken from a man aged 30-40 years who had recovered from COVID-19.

This CDR3 is CASSPPYAGAGEQFF. CDR3 in DNA: TGCGCCAGCAGCCCCCCTTACGCGGGAGCTGGTGAGCAGTTCTTC. This sequence joins TRBV5-1 and TRBJ2-1; TRBD2 aligns across 7 bases. The CDR3 totals 15 residues. V gave up 4 bases and J gave up 9 bases; unmatched junction bases: 13. Germline V gene data show CDR1 as SGHRS and CDR2 as YFSETQ.